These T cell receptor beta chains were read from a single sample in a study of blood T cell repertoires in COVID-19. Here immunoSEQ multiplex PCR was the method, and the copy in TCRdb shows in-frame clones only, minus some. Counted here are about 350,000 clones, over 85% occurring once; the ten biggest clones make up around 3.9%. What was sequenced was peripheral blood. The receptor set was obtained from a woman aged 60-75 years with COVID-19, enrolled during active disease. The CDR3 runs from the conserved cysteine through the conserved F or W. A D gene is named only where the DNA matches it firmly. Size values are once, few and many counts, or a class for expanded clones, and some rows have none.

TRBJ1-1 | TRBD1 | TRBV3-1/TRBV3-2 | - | TGTGCCAGCAGCCTTCGACAGGGAGAAGCTTTCTTT | CASSLRQGEAFF
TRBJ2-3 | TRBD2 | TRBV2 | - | TGTGCCAGCAGGGAGGGACTAGCGGTAACAGATACGCAGTATTTT | CASREGLAVTDTQYF
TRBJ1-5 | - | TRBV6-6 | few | TGTGCCATAGCAAGCGGATTCCCTCAGCCCCAGCATTTT | CAIASGFPQPQHF
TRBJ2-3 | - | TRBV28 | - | TGTGCCAGCGGTCCCAACCGCGGACAGTCCACAGATACGCAGTATTTT | CASGPNRGQSTDTQYF
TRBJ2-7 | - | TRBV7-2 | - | TGTGCCAGCAGCTCTCAGGGTAGCTCCTACGAGCAGTACTTC | CASSSQGSSYEQYF
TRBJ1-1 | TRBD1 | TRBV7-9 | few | TGTGCCAGCAGTCCCCCTACAGGGGCGGACACTGAAGCTTTCTTT | CASSPPTGADTEAFF
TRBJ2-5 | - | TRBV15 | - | TGTGCCACCAGCAGAGTAAGGGCAGGGGAAGAGACCCAGTACTTC | CATSRVRAGEETQYF
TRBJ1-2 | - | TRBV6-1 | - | TGTGCCAGCAGTGATCGGGAGATGGCTGGCTACACCTTC | CASSDREMAGYTF
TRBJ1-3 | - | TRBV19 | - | TGTGCCAGTAACCAGGACGGACTCTCTGGAAACACCATATATTTT | CASNQDGLSGNTIYF
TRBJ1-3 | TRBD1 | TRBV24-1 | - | TGTGCCACCAGACGACAGGGCCACTCTGGAAACACCATATATTTT | CATRRQGHSGNTIYF
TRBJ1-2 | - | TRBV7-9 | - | TGTGCCAGCAGCTTAAAGACAGATGGCTACACCTTC | CASSLKTDGYTF
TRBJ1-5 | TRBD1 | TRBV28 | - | TGTGCCCTTAAGACAGGGAGGCAGCCCCAGCATTTT | CALKTGRQPQHF
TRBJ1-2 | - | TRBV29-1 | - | TGCAGCGTTGAATTCGGGATCGGTCAGCATGGCTACACCTTC | CSVEFGIGQHGYTF
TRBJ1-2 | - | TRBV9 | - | TGTGCCAGCAGCGTACGGAGGTTCTATGGCTACACCTTC | CASSVRRFYGYTF
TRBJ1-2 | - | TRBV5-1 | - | TGCGCCAGCAGCTTGGGTCCGACAGAGATCTATGGCTACACCTTC | CASSLGPTEIYGYTF
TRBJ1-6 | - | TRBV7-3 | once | TGTGCCAGCAGGGGACAAGGACCGAATTCACCCCTCCACTTT | CASRGQGPNSPLHF
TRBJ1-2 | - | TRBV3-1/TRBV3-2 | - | TGTGCCAGCAGCCCACGGAGAGGGTTCTATGGCTACACCTTC | CASSPRRGFYGYTF
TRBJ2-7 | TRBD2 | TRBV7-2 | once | TGTGCCAGCAGCTCCGGGACTAGTCCTGCCTACGAGCAGTACTTC | CASSSGTSPAYEQYF
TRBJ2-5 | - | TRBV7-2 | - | TGTGCCAGCAGCTCTGAGGGAGGGCAGGGGGAGACCCAGTACTTC | CASSSEGGQGETQYF
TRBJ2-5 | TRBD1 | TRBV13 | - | TGTGCCAGCAGCGGGCTGAGGGGGCCAAAAGAGACCCAGTACTTC | CASSGLRGPKETQYF
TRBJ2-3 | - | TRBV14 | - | TGTGCCAGCAGCCACTCCTTCCCCACAGATACGCAGTATTTT | CASSHSFPTDTQYF
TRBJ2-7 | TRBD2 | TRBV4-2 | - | TGTGCCAGCAGCCAAGGTGTAGCGGGGGGCAACTCCTACGAGCAGTACTTC | CASSQGVAGGNSYEQYF
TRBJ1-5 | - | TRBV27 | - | TGTGCCAGCAGTCTACGTGGTGGCAGGGACAATCAGCCCCAGCATTTT | CASSLRGGRDNQPQHF
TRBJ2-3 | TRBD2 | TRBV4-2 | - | TGTGCCAGCAGCCAAGGTCGGACTAGCGGGGGGTTTAGCACAGATACGCAGTATTTT | CASSQGRTSGGFSTDTQYF
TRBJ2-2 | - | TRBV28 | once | TGTGCCAGCAGAGGTAGCTTGAACACCGGGGAGCTGTTTTTT | CASRGSLNTGELFF
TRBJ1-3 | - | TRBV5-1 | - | TGCGCCAGCAGCCACCCCGCCATGTCGGACACCATATATTTT | CASSHPAMSDTIYF
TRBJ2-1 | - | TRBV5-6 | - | TGTGCCAGCAGCTTGGATAAGCAAAGCTCCTACAATGAGCAGTTCTTC | CASSLDKQSSYNEQFF
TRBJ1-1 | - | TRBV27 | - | TGTGCCAGCAGTCCCCACTCCCAGAACACTGAAGCTTTCTTT | CASSPHSQNTEAFF
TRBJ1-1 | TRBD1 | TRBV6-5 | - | TGTGCCAGCAGTTGGGACAGGGAGATGAACACTGAAGCTTTCTTT | CASSWDREMNTEAFF
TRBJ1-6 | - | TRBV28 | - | TGTGCCAGCAGTACAGGGAATCCGGGACCCCTCCACTTT | CASSTGNPGPLHF